The 5 T cell receptor beta chains below were found in one sample sequenced in a study of shared clonotypes between healthy human individuals. Cells designated naive CD8 were CD45RO-negative and were positively selected for CCR7, with terminally differentiated effector memory CD45RA+ cells excluded. Sequenced by immunoSEQ multiplex PCR; TCRdb stores in-frame clones only, minus some. The top ten hold 0.11% of the sample, which has hundreds of thousands of clones, roughly 95% seen once. The specimen was naive CD8+ T cells sorted from blood. These receptor sequences come from a woman in her thirties in good health.

This chain connects TRBV28 to TRBJ2-7, with TRBD2 matching 8 bases. V was clipped by 3 bases and J by 2 bases; unmatched bases: 6. Per the germline V gene, CDR1 is MDHEN and CDR2 is SYDVKM. The CDR3 is 15 residues long. This chain's CDR3 is CASSLDSGNPYEQYF. The CDR3 DNA reads TGTGCCAGCAGTTTGGATAGCGGGAACCCCTACGAGCAGTACTTC.

This clone was recorded only once. The chain employs TRBV5-6 and TRBJ2-7, with 9 bases that match TRBD1. This CDR3 is 15 amino acids long. With V trimmed by 5 bases and J by 3 bases, 9 bases remained unmatched. CDR1 is SGHDT and CDR2 is YYEEEE in the germline V gene. CDR3 nucleotides: TGTGCCAGCAGTGGACAGGGACAGGGATTCTACGAGCAGTACTTC. This translates into CASSGQGQGFYEQYF.

This chain uses TRBV6-4 with TRBJ1-2; a weak D match, TRBD1 (5 bases). From germline, CDR1 is MRHNA and CDR2 SNTAGT. V was trimmed by 7 bases and J by 6 bases, leaving 12 bases between them. This CDR3 comprises 12 residues. For the CDR3, the DNA is TGTGCCAGCACCAACGGGGCGGATGGCTACACCTTC. Translated: CASTNGADGYTF.

The CDR3 bases are TGTGCCAGCAGTTTCACCCAGGGGTTCGGGGAGCTGTTTTTT. Translating gives CASSFTQGFGELFF. The genes are TRBV6-5 and TRBJ2-2, with D perhaps matching TRBD1 (6 bases). This CDR3 has 14 residues. Trimming stripped 4 bases from V and 7 bases from J, with 13 bases between. The germline gives CDR1 MNHEY, CDR2 SVGAGI.

The chain's CDR3 is CASSLAGAGETQYF. The DNA for the CDR3 is TGTGCCAGCAGTTTAGCGGGAGCCGGAGAGACCCAGTACTTC. This chain uses TRBV27 with TRBJ2-5; the match to TRBD2 covers 7 bases. The CDR3 length is 14 residues. The V and J ends lost 2 bases and 4 bases, in that order; junction bases with no gene match: 4. Germline CDR1 MNHEY, CDR2 SMNVEV (reference sequence).